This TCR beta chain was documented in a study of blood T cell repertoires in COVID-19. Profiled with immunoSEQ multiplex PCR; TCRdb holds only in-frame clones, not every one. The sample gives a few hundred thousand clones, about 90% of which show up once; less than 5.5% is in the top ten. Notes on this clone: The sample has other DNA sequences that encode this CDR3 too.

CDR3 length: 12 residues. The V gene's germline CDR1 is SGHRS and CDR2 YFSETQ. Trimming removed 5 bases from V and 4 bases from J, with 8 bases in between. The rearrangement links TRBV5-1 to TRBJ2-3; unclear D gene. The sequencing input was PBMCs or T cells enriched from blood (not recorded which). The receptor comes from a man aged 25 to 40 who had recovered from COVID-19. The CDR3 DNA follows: TGCGCCAGCAGAAGCGAAGCAGATACGCAGTATTTT. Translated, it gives CASRSEADTQYF.